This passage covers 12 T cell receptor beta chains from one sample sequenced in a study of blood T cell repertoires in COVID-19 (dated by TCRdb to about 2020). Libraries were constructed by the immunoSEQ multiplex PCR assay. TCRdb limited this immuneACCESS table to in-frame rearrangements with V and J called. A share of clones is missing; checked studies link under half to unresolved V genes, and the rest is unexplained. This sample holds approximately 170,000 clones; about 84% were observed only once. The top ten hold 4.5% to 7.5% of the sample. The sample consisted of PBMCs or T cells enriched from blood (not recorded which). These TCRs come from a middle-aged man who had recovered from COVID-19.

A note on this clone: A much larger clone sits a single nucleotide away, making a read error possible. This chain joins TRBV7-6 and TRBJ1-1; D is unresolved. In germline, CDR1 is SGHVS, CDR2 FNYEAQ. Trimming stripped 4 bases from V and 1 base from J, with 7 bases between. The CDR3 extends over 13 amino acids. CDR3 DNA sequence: TGTGCCAGCAGCTCAAGAGAGAACACTGAAGCTTTCTTT. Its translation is CASSSRENTEAFF.

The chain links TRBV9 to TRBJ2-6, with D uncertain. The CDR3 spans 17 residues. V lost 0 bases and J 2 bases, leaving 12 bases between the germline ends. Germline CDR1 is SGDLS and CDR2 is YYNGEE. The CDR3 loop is CASSVGLAVTGANVLTF. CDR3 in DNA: TGTGCCAGCAGCGTAGGGTTAGCAGTGACTGGGGCCAACGTCCTGACTTTC.

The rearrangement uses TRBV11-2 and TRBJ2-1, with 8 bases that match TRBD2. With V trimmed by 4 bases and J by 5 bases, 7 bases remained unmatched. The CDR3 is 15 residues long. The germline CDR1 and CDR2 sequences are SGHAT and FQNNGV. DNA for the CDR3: TGTGCCAGCAGCTCAAGCGGGGGCGATAACAATGAGCAGTTCTTC. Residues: CASSSSGGDNNEQFF. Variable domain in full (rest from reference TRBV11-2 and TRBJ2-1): EAGVAQSPRYKIIEKRQSVAFWCNPISGHATLYWYQQILGQGPKLLIQFQNNGVVDDSQLPKDRFSAERLKGVDSTLKIQPAKLEDSAVYLCASSSSGGDNNEQFFGPGTRLTVL.

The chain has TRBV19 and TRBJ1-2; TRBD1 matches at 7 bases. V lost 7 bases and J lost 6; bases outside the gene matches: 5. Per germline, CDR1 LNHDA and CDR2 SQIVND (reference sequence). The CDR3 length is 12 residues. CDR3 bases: TGTGCCAGTAACTCAAGGGGGCATGGCTACACCTTC. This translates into CASNSRGHGYTF.

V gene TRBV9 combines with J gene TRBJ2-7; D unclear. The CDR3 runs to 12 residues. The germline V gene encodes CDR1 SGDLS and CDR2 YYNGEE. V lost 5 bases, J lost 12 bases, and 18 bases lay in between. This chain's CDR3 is CASSTWARYTYV. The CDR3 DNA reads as TGTGCCAGCAGTACCTGGGCCCGGTATACGTACGTC.

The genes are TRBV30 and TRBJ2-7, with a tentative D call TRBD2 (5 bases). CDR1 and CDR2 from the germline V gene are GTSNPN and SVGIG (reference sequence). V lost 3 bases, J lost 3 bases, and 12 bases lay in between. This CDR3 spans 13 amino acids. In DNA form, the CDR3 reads TGTGCCTGGAGGAGGGCGAAGGACTACGAGCAGTACTTC. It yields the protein CAWRRAKDYEQYF.

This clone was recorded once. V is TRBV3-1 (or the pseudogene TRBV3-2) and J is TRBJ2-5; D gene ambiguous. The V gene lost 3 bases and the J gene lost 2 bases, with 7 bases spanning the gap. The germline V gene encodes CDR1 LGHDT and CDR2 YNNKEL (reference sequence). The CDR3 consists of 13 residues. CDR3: CASSQQVQETQYF. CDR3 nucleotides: TGTGCCAGCAGCCAGCAGGTTCAAGAGACCCAGTACTTC.

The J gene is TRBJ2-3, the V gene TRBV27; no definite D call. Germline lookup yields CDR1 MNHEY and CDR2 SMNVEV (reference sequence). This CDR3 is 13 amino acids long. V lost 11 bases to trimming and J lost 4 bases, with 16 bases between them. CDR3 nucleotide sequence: TGTGCCGAAAGCGTCCTTGGCGCAGATACGCAGTATTTT. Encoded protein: CAESVLGADTQYF.

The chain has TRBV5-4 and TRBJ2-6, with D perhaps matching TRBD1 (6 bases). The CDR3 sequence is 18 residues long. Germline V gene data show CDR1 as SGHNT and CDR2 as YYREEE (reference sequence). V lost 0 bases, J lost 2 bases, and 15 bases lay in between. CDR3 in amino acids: CASSLGGTLRTGANVLTF. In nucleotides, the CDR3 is TGTGCCAGCAGCTTGGGGGGGACACTTCGTACTGGGGCCAACGTCCTGACTTTC.

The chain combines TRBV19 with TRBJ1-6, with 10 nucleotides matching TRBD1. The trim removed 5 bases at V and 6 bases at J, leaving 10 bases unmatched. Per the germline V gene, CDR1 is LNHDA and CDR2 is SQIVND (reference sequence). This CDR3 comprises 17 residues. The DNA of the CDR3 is TGTGCCAGTAGTGAAATGGGACAGGGGTCCCTTAATTCACCCCTCCACTTT. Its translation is CASSEMGQGSLNSPLHF.

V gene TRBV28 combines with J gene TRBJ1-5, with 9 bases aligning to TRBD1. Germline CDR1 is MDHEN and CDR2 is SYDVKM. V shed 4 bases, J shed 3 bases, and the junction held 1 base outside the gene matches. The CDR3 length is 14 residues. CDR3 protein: CASSYRGHNQPQHF. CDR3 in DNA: TGTGCCAGCAGTTACAGGGGGCACAATCAGCCCCAGCATTTT.

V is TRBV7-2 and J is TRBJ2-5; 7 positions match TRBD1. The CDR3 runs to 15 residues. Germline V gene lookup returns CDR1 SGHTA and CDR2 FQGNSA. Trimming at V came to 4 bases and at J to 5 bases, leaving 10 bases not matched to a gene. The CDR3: CASSSRDSGGETQYF. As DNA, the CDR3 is TGTGCCAGCAGCTCCCGGGACAGCGGTGGGGAGACCCAGTACTTC.